The clone carrying this TCR beta chain was counted only a few times. These data come from a study of spatial heterogeneity in lung cancer. TCRdb recomputed calls from the 5' RACE reads with MiXCR, one row per CDR3 protein. Of around 44,000 distinct CDR3 sequences in the sample, more than 9% were seen once. Trimming took off 2 bases at V and 4 bases at J, with 12 bases between the two ends. The CDR3 has 14 residues. CDR1 is SQVTM and CDR2 is ANQGSEA in the germline V gene. The time point: blood at routine non-recurrence follow-up after resection. The gene calls are TRBV29-1 and TRBJ1-3; D possibly corresponds to TRBD1 (6 bases). Sequenced material: PBMCs, taken at follow-up. The clonotype comes from a female donor with early-stage non-small cell lung cancer. CDR3 loop: CSVEQGLGGNTIYF. The CDR3 DNA follows: TGCAGCGTTGAACAGGGGCTAGGCGGAAACACCATATATTTT.